One T cell receptor (beta chain) is described in this entry. The record originates from a study of blood T cell repertoires in COVID-19. Study-level information: Material from acute and convalescent COVID-19 was sourced from the United States, Italy and Spain. The cDNA or gDNA used as material had been derived from T cells, B-cell-depleted T cells, or PBMCs.

Original handling: Scientists estimated how many nucleated cells there were by amplifying reference gene primers. Assay used: immunoSEQ multiplex PCR; TCRdb lists only in-frame clones, some missing. From that table come the V and J calls and clone size; the DNA was used to work out D and trimming. The profile covers about 300,000 clones, with approximately 84% appearing a single time and 1.4% to 1.5% taken by the ten largest. Patients at the Seattle site were enrolled during active infection and followed longitudinally. The receptor was isolated from a human donor with COVID-19, enrolled during active disease. The donor label of this sample is uncertain. The sample comprised peripheral blood.

Here the CDR3 reads CASSLGQVRYGYTF. The CDR3 DNA reads as TGTGCCAGCAGCTTGGGCCAGGTACGCTATGGCTACACCTTC. This sequence joins TRBV5-4 and TRBJ1-2; no clear D. V was trimmed by 0 bases and J by 4 bases, leaving 10 bases between them. Germline V gene lookup returns CDR1 SGHNT and CDR2 YYREEE (reference sequence). CDR3 size: 14 residues.